This is a list of T cell receptor beta chains from one sample in a study of glioma-infiltrating T cells after dendritic cell vaccination. The table came from immunoSEQ multiplex PCR; TCRdb's copy has only in-frame clones and leaves some out. Of about 110,000 clones listed, around 90% are singletons. Sequenced material: blood, taken after dendritic cell vaccination. The receptor source for this set is a human donor with glioblastoma. Both conserved end residues are part of each CDR3. D genes are given only for firm matches. Size values are once, few and many counts, or a class for expanded clones, and some rows have none.

size,D,J,V,CDR3,DNA
.,.,TRBJ2-7,TRBV5-1,CASSLAQGTHEQYF,TGCGCCAGCAGCTTGGCGCAGGGCACACACGAGCAGTACTTC
.,.,TRBJ2-3,TRBV9,CASSPGVSRDTQYF,TGTGCCAGCAGCCCCGGGGTATCCCGGGATACGCAGTATTTT
.,.,TRBJ1-1,TRBV5-1,CASSPGVIGEAFF,TGCGCCAGCAGCCCAGGGGTGATCGGTGAAGCTTTCTTT
.,.,TRBJ1-3,TRBV5-1,CASSPGTSGSGNTIYF,TGCGCCAGCAGCCCAGGGACATCGGGCTCTGGAAACACCATATATTTT
.,.,TRBJ2-5,TRBV7-3,CASSLTGGRRGQETQYF,TGTGCCAGCAGCTTAACGGGGGGGCGGCGGGGGCAAGAGACCCAGTACTTC
.,.,TRBJ1-1,TRBV6-6,CASSYSIRGEAFF,TGTGCCAGCAGTTACTCGATCAGGGGTGAAGCTTTCTTT
few,.,TRBJ2-2,TRBV2,CASIPGASNTGELFF,TGTGCCAGCATCCCGGGAGCCTCGAACACCGGGGAGCTGTTTTTT
.,.,TRBJ2-7,TRBV18,CASSPTPGSEQYF,TGTGCCAGCTCGCCTACCCCCGGGTCCGAGCAGTACTTC
.,TRBD2,TRBJ2-3,TRBV4-2,CASSQPGTTIDTQYF,TGTGCCAGCAGCCAACCCGGGACTACTATAGATACGCAGTATTTT
.,TRBD1,TRBJ1-4,TRBV15,CATSRDVGQGDEKLFF,TGTGCCACCAGCAGAGATGTCGGACAGGGAGATGAAAAACTGTTTTTT
once,TRBD1,TRBJ2-1,TRBV28,CASSSPGQGAWEQFF,TGTGCCAGCAGTTCACCGGGACAGGGGGCATGGGAGCAGTTCTTC
once,.,TRBJ2-7,TRBV5-1,CASSLAGQSSYEQYF,TGCGCCAGCAGCTTGGCCGGACAGAGCTCCTACGAGCAGTACTTC
.,.,TRBJ1-5,TRBV7-5,CARSFPTGGGGSQPQHF,TGTGCCAGAAGCTTCCCGACCGGTGGGGGGGGGAGTCAGCCCCAGCATTTT
.,.,TRBJ2-3,TRBV7-9,CASSPAQGFADTQYF,TGTGCCAGCAGCCCCGCCCAGGGGTTCGCAGATACGCAGTATTTT
.,TRBD1,TRBJ1-2,TRBV25-1,CASNRGSGYGYTF,TGTGCCAGCAACAGGGGAAGTGGGTATGGCTACACCTTC
.,TRBD1,TRBJ2-7,TRBV30,CAWSVPRTGASYEQYF,TGTGCCTGGAGTGTACCTAGGACAGGGGCTAGCTACGAGCAGTACTTC
.,.,TRBJ2-1,TRBV20-1,CSATDNEQFF,TGCAGTGCCACGGACAATGAGCAGTTCTTC
once,.,TRBJ1-1,TRBV7-9,CASSEYLTGPNTEAFF,TGTGCCAGCAGCGAATACCTGACAGGTCCGAACACTGAAGCTTTCTTT
.,TRBD2,TRBJ2-7,TRBV19,CASKGISGGMDEQYF,TGTGCCAGTAAAGGTATTAGCGGGGGGATGGACGAGCAGTACTTC
.,TRBD2,TRBJ2-3,TRBV2,CASRESPGGTQYF,TGTGCCAGCAGGGAGTCCCCCGGGGGGACGCAGTATTTT
.,TRBD1,TRBJ1-1,TRBV7-3,CASRPTPTTGPTEAFF,TGTGCCAGCAGACCTACACCTACGACAGGGCCCACTGAAGCTTTCTTT
.,TRBD1,TRBJ1-1,TRBV7-6,CASSLDRVGTEAFF,TGTGCCAGCAGCCTTGACAGGGTGGGCACTGAAGCTTTCTTT
.,TRBD1,TRBJ2-7,TRBV6-1,CASSTPRDRRALF,TGTGCCAGCAGTACGCCTCGGGACAGGCGAGCCCTTTTC
few,.,TRBJ1-6,TRBV4-2,CASSPGYNSPLHF,TGTGCCAGCAGCCCCGGTTATAATTCACCCCTCCACTTT
.,.,TRBJ2-5,TRBV5-1,CASSATRAWETQYF,TGCGCCAGCAGTGCAACTAGGGCTTGGGAGACCCAGTACTTC
.,TRBD1,TRBJ2-6,TRBV7-9,CASSSPTGGGSGANVLTF,TGTGCCAGCAGCTCCCCGACAGGGGGCGGCTCTGGGGCCAACGTCCTGACTTTC
once,TRBD2,TRBJ2-7,TRBV7-8,CASSLGGTSGEQYF,TGTGCCAGCAGCTTAGGGGGAACTAGCGGCGAGCAGTACTTC
.,TRBD2,TRBJ2-7,TRBV11-3,CASSTRLAGPREQYF,TGTGCCAGCAGCACCAGACTAGCGGGGCCTAGGGAGCAGTACTTC
.,.,TRBJ2-5,TRBV30,CAWNEADSETQYF,TGTGCCTGGAATGAGGCGGACTCGGAGACCCAGTACTTC
.,TRBD2,TRBJ2-7,TRBV7-7,CASSLGGVLDEQYF,TGTGCTAGCAGCTTGGGGGGGGTACTTGACGAGCAGTACTTC
.,TRBD1,TRBJ2-1,TRBV7-3,CASGGTGGNEQFF,TGTGCCAGCGGGGGGACAGGGGGCAATGAGCAGTTCTTC
.,.,TRBJ1-2,TRBV5-8,CASSREGERYGYTF,TGTGCCAGCAGCCGGGAGGGTGAGAGATATGGCTACACCTTC
.,.,TRBJ2-2,TRBV19,CASTPITQLVDTGELFF,TGTGCCAGTACCCCAATTACCCAGCTAGTAGACACCGGGGAGCTGTTTTTT
.,.,TRBJ2-3,TRBV4-1,CASSRQGSPSTDTQYF,TGCGCCAGCAGCCGGCAGGGGTCCCCTAGCACAGATACGCAGTATTTT
.,TRBD2,TRBJ2-1,TRBV12-5,CASGLTSGRRNNEQFF,TGTGCTAGTGGCCTTACTAGCGGGAGAAGAAACAATGAGCAGTTCTTC
.,.,TRBJ1-4,TRBV2,CASNWGQIEKLFF,TGTGCCAGCAATTGGGGGCAAATTGAAAAACTGTTTTTT
.,.,TRBJ2-7,TRBV10-3,CAISEHSYEQYF,TGTGCCATCAGTGAGCATTCCTACGAGCAGTACTTC
.,.,TRBJ1-1,TRBV30,CAWSVGRSTEAFF,TGTGCCTGGAGTGTTGGCAGGTCCACTGAAGCTTTCTTT
.,.,TRBJ1-4,TRBV5-1,CASSLEGRRDGEKLFF,TGCGCCAGCAGCTTGGAAGGTAGGAGGGACGGTGAAAAACTGTTTTTT
.,TRBD2,TRBJ2-3,TRBV2,CASSYRTSGGLSTDTQYF,TGTGCCAGCAGCTACCGGACTAGCGGGGGGCTAAGCACAGATACGCAGTATTTT
.,TRBD1,TRBJ1-2,TRBV2,CASSRTGGSSSYTF,TGTGCCAGCAGTCGGACAGGGGGCTCCTCTAGCTACACCTTC
.,TRBD1,TRBJ1-5,TRBV6-5,CASRTGDQPQHF,TGTGCCAGCAGGACAGGGGATCAGCCCCAGCATTTT
.,TRBD2,TRBJ2-4,TRBV5-6,CASSPLAGPKNIQYF,TGTGCCAGCAGCCCCTTAGCGGGACCCAAAAACATTCAGTACTTC
.,TRBD2,TRBJ2-7,TRBV5-1,CASSDSSGGYEQYF,TGCGCCAGCAGCGATTCTAGCGGGGGGTACGAGCAGTACTTC
.,TRBD2,TRBJ2-1,TRBV11-2,CASSLDPSGSNNEQFF,TGTGCCAGCAGCTTAGACCCTAGCGGGAGTAACAATGAGCAGTTCTTC
.,TRBD1,TRBJ1-2,TRBV6-5,CASSRDRGTYGYTF,TGTGCCAGCAGTAGAGACAGGGGTACCTATGGCTACACCTTC
.,.,TRBJ1-5,TRBV19,CASSMATGNQPQHF,TGTGCCAGTAGTATGGCGACAGGTAATCAGCCCCAGCATTTT
once,.,TRBJ1-1,TRBV5-1,CASSFEEATEAFF,TGCGCCAGCAGCTTTGAGGAAGCCACTGAAGCTTTCTTT
few,TRBD1,TRBJ1-1,TRBV5-1,CASRFGGQGLNTEAFF,TGCGCCAGCAGGTTCGGCGGACAGGGCCTGAACACTGAAGCTTTCTTT
.,.,TRBJ2-7,TRBV2,CASKGGHLAEQYF,TGTGCCAGCAAGGGGGGGCATTTAGCCGAGCAGTACTTC
.,TRBD2,TRBJ2-1,TRBV2,CASRGGSGGAGSGEQFF,TGTGCCAGCAGAGGAGGTAGCGGGGGGGCCGGGTCAGGTGAGCAGTTCTTC
few,.,TRBJ1-2,TRBV21-1,CASSKERSGYTF,TGTGCCAGCAGCAAAGAAAGGAGCGGGTACACCTTC
once,.,TRBJ2-3,TRBV6-5,CASRAPGGTDTQYF,TGTGCCAGCAGGGCTCCGGGGGGCACAGATACGCAGTATTTT
.,TRBD2,TRBJ2-3,TRBV19,CASSWGTGGPSDTQYF,TGTGCCAGTAGTTGGGGAACGGGAGGGCCTTCAGATACGCAGTATTTT
.,.,TRBJ1-2,TRBV29-1,CSVEPSNRGGYTF,TGCAGCGTTGAACCATCGAACCGGGGTGGCTACACCTTC